A selection of T cell receptor beta chains follows, all from one sample in a study of blood T cell repertoires in COVID-19. This table comes from immunoSEQ multiplex PCR, and its TCRdb copy is limited to in-frame clones, with some not included. Altogether roughly 250,000 clones are present, 70% to 90% being singletons, with the ten largest covering around 4.5%. The sequencing sample was made of PBMCs or T cells enriched from blood (not recorded which). The receptors originated from a woman under 40 who had recovered from COVID-19. Both conserved end residues are part of each CDR3. The D gene is left open where the match is weak. Clone sizes are given selectively: once, few, many, or a class where the clone is expanded.

abundance,d_gene,v_gene,j_gene,CDR3aa,CDR3nt
.,.,TRBV6-5,TRBJ1-5,CASTEGQGTQPQHF,TGTGCCAGCACCGAGGGGCAGGGGACACAGCCCCAGCATTTT
.,.,TRBV9,TRBJ1-3,CASSVVGRGLSGNTIYF,TGTGCCAGCAGCGTAGTAGGGCGGGGACTTTCTGGAAACACCATATATTTT
.,.,TRBV11-2,TRBJ2-5,CASSFGVQETQYF,TGTGCCAGCAGCTTCGGGGTGCAAGAGACCCAGTACTTC
once,TRBD1,TRBV6-5,TRBJ1-1,CASSYGTGGSNTEAFF,TGTGCCAGCAGTTACGGGACAGGGGGATCTAACACTGAAGCTTTCTTT
once,.,TRBV6-5,TRBJ1-5,CAINKEDSLEPQHF,TGTGCCATCAATAAGGAGGACAGTCTTGAGCCCCAGCATTTT
.,.,TRBV7-2,TRBJ1-2,CASSSTPATNYGYTF,TGTGCCAGCAGCTCCACTCCGGCGACAAACTATGGCTACACCTTC
.,TRBD2,TRBV10-3,TRBJ2-3,CAISESATSGSILRDTQYF,TGTGCCATCAGTGAGTCGGCGACTAGCGGGTCCATCCTGCGGGATACGCAGTATTTT
.,.,TRBV18,TRBJ2-5,CASSPLGHQETQYF,TGTGCCAGCTCACCACTCGGTCACCAAGAGACCCAGTACTTC
.,TRBD1,TRBV12-3/TRBV12-4,TRBJ1-2,CASTPGTAYGYTF,TGTGCCAGCACCCCGGGGACAGCCTATGGCTACACCTTC
.,.,TRBV5-6,TRBJ1-1,CASSLRGRQGRSTEAFF,TGTGCCAGCAGCTTGAGAGGGAGGCAGGGACGATCCACTGAAGCTTTCTTT
.,TRBD2,TRBV9,TRBJ2-1,CASSNPGTSQTRGPNNEQFF,TGTGCCAGCAGCAATCCCGGGACTAGCCAAACCCGCGGGCCTAACAATGAGCAGTTCTTC
.,.,TRBV6-6,TRBJ2-7,CASSPRQGGYEQYF,TGTGCCAGCAGCCCGCGACAGGGAGGCTACGAGCAGTACTTC
.,.,TRBV15,TRBJ2-1,CATSREPPARQFF,TGTGCCACCAGCAGAGAACCCCCAGCGCGGCAGTTCTTC
.,TRBD1,TRBV4-2,TRBJ1-2,CASSQRTPGQGLGYGYTF,TGTGCCAGCAGCCAAAGGACGCCGGGACAGGGCCTTGGCTATGGCTACACCTTC
.,TRBD2,TRBV4-1,TRBJ2-1,CASSPLGLAGEGEQFF,TGCGCCAGCAGCCCCCTGGGACTAGCGGGAGAGGGTGAGCAGTTCTTC
.,TRBD1,TRBV27,TRBJ2-6,CASSFQRQGSGANVLTF,TGTGCCAGCAGTTTTCAGAGACAGGGGTCTGGGGCCAACGTCCTGACTTTC
.,TRBD1,TRBV18,TRBJ2-5,CASSPLRSVSNQGAHQETQYF,TGTGCCAGCTCACCACTTCGCTCTGTGTCCAACCAGGGGGCTCACCAAGAGACCCAGTACTTC
.,TRBD1,TRBV7-7,TRBJ2-5,CASSLDFRGQETQYF,TGTGCCAGCAGCTTAGATTTCAGGGGGCAAGAGACCCAGTACTTC
few,TRBD1,TRBV28,TRBJ1-2,CATLTGGNNYGYTF,TGTGCCACACTGACAGGGGGCAATAACTATGGCTACACCTTC
.,.,TRBV28,TRBJ1-5,CAGKGGRSNQPQHF,TGTGCCGGGAAGGGGGGGCGGAGCAATCAGCCCCAGCATTTT
.,.,TRBV9,TRBJ1-5,CASSPQASKEPQHF,TGTGCCAGCAGCCCCCAGGCATCCAAAGAGCCCCAGCATTTT
.,.,TRBV11-2,TRBJ1-4,CASSLPGREKWGLKKLFF,TGTGCCAGCAGCTTACCGGGGCGGGAGAAGTGGGGCCTTAAAAAACTGTTTTTT
once,.,TRBV6-6,TRBJ2-1,CASSYEIGEQFF,TGTGCCAGCAGTTACGAGATCGGTGAGCAGTTCTTC
.,.,TRBV12-5,TRBJ1-1,CASGLVTGSNTEAFF,TGTGCTAGTGGTTTGGTAACAGGGTCTAACACTGAAGCTTTCTTT
.,.,TRBV28,TRBJ2-1,CASSGDWGSSYNEQFF,TGTGCCAGCAGTGGGGACTGGGGGAGCTCCTACAATGAGCAGTTCTTC
.,.,TRBV6-5,TRBJ2-7,CASSRGTYEQYF,TGTGCCAGCAGTCGGGGGACCTACGAGCAGTACTTC
.,.,TRBV15,TRBJ2-3,CATSRDLAGTQYF,TGTGCCACCAGCAGAGATCTAGCTGGTACGCAGTATTTT
.,.,TRBV27,TRBJ1-4,CASSLSPTANEKLFF,TGTGCCAGCAGTTTATCGCCTACCGCTAATGAAAAACTGTTTTTT
.,.,TRBV5-6,TRBJ1-6,CASSLGGAGSSSPLHF,TGTGCCAGCAGCTTGGGTGGGGCAGGGTCGAGTTCACCCCTCCACTTT
.,TRBD1,TRBV19,TRBJ1-5,CASSIYRRGTGNSYSNQPQHF,TGTGCCAGTAGTATTTATCGGAGGGGGACAGGGAACTCCTATAGCAATCAGCCCCAGCATTTT
.,TRBD2,TRBV6-4,TRBJ2-1,CASSDFAGEGYNEQFF,TGTGCCAGCAGTGACTTTGCGGGAGAGGGGTACAATGAGCAGTTCTTC
.,.,TRBV27,TRBJ2-1,CASRSGTYNEQFF,TGTGCCAGCAGATCCGGGACCTACAATGAGCAGTTCTTC
.,.,TRBV20-1,TRBJ1-1,CSATGGTEAFF,TGCAGTGCTACGGGGGGTACTGAAGCTTTCTTT